This TCR beta chain was sequenced during a study of blood T cells in healthy people across ages. V gave up 4 bases and J gave up 7 bases; unmatched junction bases: 8. The germline gives CDR1 MNHEY, CDR2 SVGAGI. The CDR3 runs to 14 residues. A second PCR of about 6 to 12 cycles used a sample-barcoded 5' primer and a J-beta primer mix. TCRdb processed the 5' RACE reads anew with MiXCR; each CDR3 protein has one entry. Of approximately 780,000 distinct CDR3 sequences listed, more than 25% are singletons. In addition, the sample was reused for a study of T cells of mothers and their children.

The V gene is TRBV6-5, the J gene TRBJ1-1, with 8 nucleotides matching TRBD1. The clonotype originates from a boy aged 5-17 years in good health. Sequenced material: blood. The CDR3 loop reads CASSSYRGGGEAFF. As DNA, the CDR3 is TGTGCCAGCAGTTCCTACAGGGGGGGTGGTGAAGCTTTCTTT.